This T cell receptor beta chain was obtained from a study of blood T cell repertoires in COVID-19. Looking at the study overall: The study drew acute and convalescent COVID-19 samples from the United States, Italy and Spain. T cells, B-cell-depleted T cells, or PBMCs provided the cDNA or gDNA that served as material.

Trimming removed 5 bases from V and 2 bases from J, with 14 bases in between. The CDR3 is made up of 15 amino acids. Per the germline V gene, CDR1 is SGHAT and CDR2 is FQNNGV. As processed by the authors: Estimates of nucleated cell counts were drawn from the amplification of reference gene primers. Only in-frame clones appear in the TCRdb table, and some are missing; sequencing was by immunoSEQ multiplex PCR. That table gives V, J and clone size, and the DNA gave D and trimming. This sample has some 140,000 clones; about 83% occur once, and the top ten carry about 12%. The specimen was peripheral blood. This rearrangement joins TRBV11-2 to TRBJ2-3, with D maybe TRBD2 (6 bases). The clonotype comes from a woman between 55 and 75 years old with COVID-19, enrolled during active disease. The CDR3 region is CASSRPGVYTDTQYF. The CDR3 DNA reads TGTGCCAGCAGCAGGCCGGGAGTATACACAGATACGCAGTATTTT.